This TCR beta chain was sequenced in a study of CXCR3-negative and CXCR3-positive naive CD8 T cells. Germline CDR1 SSHAT, CDR2 FNYEAQ (reference sequence). This CDR3 has 15 amino acids. About this clonotype itself: The antigen remains unidentified.

Findings and caveats of the study: The study found more hydrophobic TRB CDR3s in CXCR3-positive naive cells than in CXCR3-negative naive cells.

The libraries of TRB cDNA were constructed through 5' RACE using UMI labels. From its re-call of the 5' RACE reads, TCRdb lists each CDR3 protein once, without DNA. This listing includes approximately 89,000 distinct CDR3 sequences. Sequencing used naive CXCR3+ CD8+ T cells from blood. Subset reported: CD45RO-CCR7+CD27+CD95- naive CD8+ T cells expressing CXCR3 (TNR3+). The rearrangement joins TRBV7-7 to TRBJ2-7; TCRdb proposes TRBD1, but this gene call is untestable without DNA. The receptor was isolated from a human donor in good health. Some clones in this sample may be carry-over from other donors' samples. The CDR3 loop is CASSLRPGASYEQYF.